Following are 9 T cell receptor beta chains from one sample sequenced in a study of naive and memory T cell subsets. Whole-study findings and limits: Especially in CD8 cells, naive repertoires contained a few larger clonotypes, possibly CD45RA-re-expressing memory cells.

These receptors are not linked to any known antigen. The beta constant-region primer was an equimolar mix of two oligonucleotides covering TRBC1 and TRBC2. Ligated cDNA was amplified by four rounds of PCR with nested alpha and beta constant-region primers and SP2. Via MiXCR, TCRdb re-called the UMI-ligation and nested PCR reads, giving one row per CDR3 protein. The sample holds under 150,000 distinct CDR3 sequences, approximately 20% seen once. Source material: naive CD8+ T cells from blood. These TCRs come from a human donor in good health.

CDR3 protein: CASSSLAGAYETQYF. For the CDR3, the DNA is TGTGCCAGCAGCTCACTAGCGGGAGCGTACGAGACCCAGTACTTC. The gene calls are TRBV7-2 and TRBJ2-5; 11 positions agree with TRBD2. The trim removed 4 bases at V and 5 bases at J, leaving 6 bases unmatched. This CDR3 spans 15 amino acids. Germline-derived CDR1 and CDR2 are SGHTA and FQGNSA.

In its sample, this clonotype was seen many times. The chain joins TRBV4-1 to TRBJ2-1, with 8 bases fitting TRBD2. Per the germline V gene, CDR1 is MGHRA and CDR2 is YSYEKL. CDR3 size: 16 residues. V shed 3 bases and J 7 bases; nucleotides not matched to a gene: 11. CDR3 bases: TGCGCCAGCAGCCATCCTCAAGCGGGAGATATAAATGAGCAGTTCTTC. Translated, it gives CASSHPQAGDINEQFF.

The chain is built from TRBV27 and TRBJ1-5; D gene unclear. In germline, CDR1 is MNHEY, CDR2 SMNVEV (reference sequence). Trimming left V 0 bases short and J 3 bases short, with 9 bases between. The CDR3 runs 15 residues. CDR3 residues: CASSLSTGPNQPQHF. The CDR3 nucleotides are TGTGCCAGCAGTTTATCCACCGGGCCCAATCAGCCCCAGCATTTT.

The rearrangement joins TRBV20-1 to TRBJ2-2; TRBD2 matches at 8 bases. Germline CDR1 and CDR2: DFQATT and SNEGSKA (reference sequence). Trimming cost V 5 bases and J 9 bases; bases outside gene matches: 14. The CDR3 loop spans 15 amino acids. The CDR3 DNA follows: TGCAGTGCTCCGGCCGGGGGGGTACCTGGGAGGGAGCTGTTTTTT. Residues: CSAPAGGVPGRELFF.

This clonotype was picked up many times. V gene TRBV5-4 combines with J gene TRBJ2-3; 11 nucleotides align to TRBD1. V gave up 2 bases and J gave up 0 bases; unmatched junction bases: 5. Germline values: CDR1 SGHNT, CDR2 YYREEE (reference sequence). CDR3 size: 17 residues. The CDR3 spells CASSFYGQGASTDTQYF. The CDR3 region has the DNA TGTGCCAGCAGCTTCTACGGACAGGGGGCAAGCACAGATACGCAGTATTTT.

The table lists this clonotype with a few counts. The CDR3: CASSLPGGGASNGYTF. CDR3 nucleotide sequence: TGTGCCAGCAGCTTACCAGGTGGAGGGGCGTCAAATGGCTACACCTTC. The rearrangement uses TRBV7-9 and TRBJ1-2; the D gene is possibly TRBD1 (5 bases). Trimming shortened V by 2 bases and J by 6 bases, and 19 bases separated the two germline ends. Germline V gives CDR1 SEHNR, CDR2 FQNEAQ (reference sequence). The CDR3 spans 16 residues.

A few counts support this clonotype. The chain combines TRBV3-1 with TRBJ1-4; 7 nucleotides agree with TRBD1. J lost 2 bases, V lost 3 bases, and 6 bases had no gene match. Germline CDR1 reads LGHDT; CDR2 reads YNNKEL (reference sequence). The length of the CDR3 is 16 residues. The CDR3 spells CASSHTTTGTNEKLFF. In nucleotides, the CDR3 is TGTGCCAGCAGCCATACTACGACAGGGACTAATGAAAAACTGTTTTTT.

This clonotype was observed a handful of times. The rearrangement joins TRBV12-3 or TRBV12-4 to TRBJ2-3; TRBD1 aligns across 7 bases. V shed 4 bases, J shed 6 bases, and the junction held 7 bases outside the gene matches. The CDR3 has 14 residues. The CDR3 nucleotides read TGTGCCAGCAGTTCGACAGGGTCGGGGGATACGCAGTATTTT. Amino acids: CASSSTGSGDTQYF.

This clonotype was recorded a few times. The rearrangement joins TRBV20-1 to TRBJ2-7; D is ambiguous. Germline V gene sequence: CDR1 DFQATT, CDR2 SNEGSKA (reference sequence). V shed 1 base and J shed 0 bases, with 7 bases lying between them. The length of the CDR3 is 13 residues. Here the CDR3 reads CSARVPASYEQYF. CDR3 coding DNA: TGCAGTGCTAGAGTCCCAGCCTCCTACGAGCAGTACTTC.